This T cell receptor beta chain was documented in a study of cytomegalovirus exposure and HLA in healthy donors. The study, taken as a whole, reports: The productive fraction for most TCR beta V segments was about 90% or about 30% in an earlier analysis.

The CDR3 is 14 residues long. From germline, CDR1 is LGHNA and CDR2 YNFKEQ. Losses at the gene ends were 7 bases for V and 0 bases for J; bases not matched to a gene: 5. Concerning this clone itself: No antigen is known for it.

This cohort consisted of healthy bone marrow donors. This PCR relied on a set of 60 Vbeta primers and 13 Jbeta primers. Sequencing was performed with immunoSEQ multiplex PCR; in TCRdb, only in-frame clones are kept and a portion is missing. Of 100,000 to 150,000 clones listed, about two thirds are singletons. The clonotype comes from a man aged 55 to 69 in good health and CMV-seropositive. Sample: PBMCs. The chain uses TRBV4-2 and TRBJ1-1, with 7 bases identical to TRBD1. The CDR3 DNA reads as TGTGCCAGCACCTTGGGACAGATGAACACTGAAGCTTTCTTT. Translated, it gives CASTLGQMNTEAFF.